This T cell receptor (beta chain) was retrieved from a study of blood T cell repertoires in COVID-19. Study context: Acute-phase and convalescent COVID-19 samples originated in the United States, Italy and Spain. PBMCs, B-cell-depleted T cells, or T cells provided the cDNA or gDNA that made up the material.

Living in about two dozen US areas, the participants were between roughly 18 and 90 years of age. Study processing details: Amplification of reference gene primers provided the estimated nucleated cell counts. Clones were sequenced by immunoSEQ multiplex PCR, and TCRdb holds only the in-frame ones, with some missing. V, J and clone size reflect that table, while D and trimming were determined from the DNA. The data contain roughly 250,000 clones, 70% to 90% of them singletons. The CDR3 is made up of 18 amino acids. V dropped 5 bases and J dropped 0 bases, with 21 bases sitting between them. Germline V gene lookup returns CDR1 MNHNY and CDR2 SVGAGI (reference sequence).

This sequence originates from a woman in her 40s with acute COVID-19. Sequenced: PBMCs or T cells enriched from blood (not recorded which). The chain links TRBV6-6 to TRBJ2-3, with D hard to call. CDR3: CASSRTNKRFPSTDTQYF. CDR3 in DNA: TGTGCCAGCAGTCGAACCAACAAGCGATTCCCTAGCACAGATACGCAGTATTTT.